The 10 T cell receptor beta chains below come from one sample, sequenced in a study of T cell repertoires in cytomegalovirus infection. No antigen is known for these receptors. TCRdb processed the reads anew with MiXCR; each CDR3 protein has one entry. Of fewer than 950,000 distinct CDR3 sequences listed, about 31% are singletons. The material sequenced was cultured CD8+ T cells from PBMCs, taken from culture after CMV antigen stimulation. These receptors came from a human donor in good health (CMV status not recorded). Some clones in this sample may be carry-over from other donors' samples.

This clonotype was detected many times. The V gene is TRBV7-6, the J gene TRBJ2-1; 7 bases map to TRBD1. Germline CDR1 reads SGHVS; CDR2 reads FNYEAQ. CDR3 length: 16 residues. The ends lost 2 bases at V and 5 bases at J; junction bases unmatched: 9. In DNA form, the CDR3 reads TGTGCCAGCAGCTTAAGGGGGCAGACACTAAACAATGAGCAGTTCTTC. As protein: CASSLRGQTLNNEQFF.

This clonotype has more than one count but fewer than ten. The chain joins TRBV27 to TRBJ2-2, with 8 bases aligning to TRBD2. The V gene's germline CDR1 is MNHEY and CDR2 SMNVEV (reference sequence). The CDR3 extends over 17 amino acids. After removal of 5 bases from V and 0 bases from J, the junction contained 8 bases not matched to a gene. The DNA of the CDR3 is TGTGCCAGCAGTCCACGACTAGCGAGTACGAACACCGGGGAGCTGTTTTTT. Translated, it gives CASSPRLASTNTGELFF.

This clonotype was picked up many times. V usage is TRBV12-5 and J usage is TRBJ2-1; D possibly corresponds to TRBD1 (6 bases). This CDR3 spans 16 amino acids. CDR1 is LGHNT, CDR2 FRNRAP, per germline. V was trimmed by 3 bases and J by 0 bases, leaving 12 bases between them. The CDR3 here is CASGFMTDSSYNEQFF. In DNA, the CDR3 is TGTGCTAGTGGTTTTATGACGGACAGCTCCTACAATGAGCAGTTCTTC.

This chain joins TRBV4-3 and TRBJ2-5, with TRBD1 identical over 10 bases. V lost 0 bases, J lost 3 bases, and 7 bases stayed unmatched. The CDR3 spans 17 residues. Germline V gene lookup returns CDR1 LGHNA and CDR2 YSLEER. The CDR3 here is CASSQDLGTGVEETQYF. The CDR3 coding sequence is TGCGCCAGCAGCCAAGATCTGGGGACAGGGGTGGAAGAGACCCAGTACTTC.

J is TRBJ1-2 and V is TRBV2; no definite D call. The CDR3 contains 15 residues. Germline values: CDR1 SNHLY, CDR2 FYNNEI. Deletions cut 8 bases from V and 5 bases from J, with 21 bases between. The CDR3 nucleotides are TGTGCCAGCCCTATTTCGGCCTCCGTCTGGTATGGCTACACCTTC. Protein sequence: CASPISASVWYGYTF.

This clonotype was seen many times. The chain joins TRBV9 to TRBJ2-5; TRBD1 matches at 7 bases. The CDR3 runs 15 residues. Germline values: CDR1 SGDLS, CDR2 YYNGEE. V shed 0 bases, J shed 5 bases, and the junction held 7 bases outside the gene matches. In nucleotides, the CDR3 is TGTGCCAGCAGCGTAGAGGACAGGTCGTGGGAGACCCAGTACTTC. Translating gives CASSVEDRSWETQYF.

The V gene is TRBV5-4, the J gene TRBJ2-3; D is unresolved. The CDR3 is 16 residues long. CDR1 is SGHNT and CDR2 is YYREEE in the germline V gene (reference sequence). Trimming cost V 4 bases and J 0 bases, with 15 bases left between them. This CDR3 is CASSLWADLSTDTQYF. DNA of the CDR3: TGTGCCAGCAGCCTTTGGGCGGATCTAAGCACAGATACGCAGTATTTT.

This clonotype was observed many times. The chain recombines TRBV7-2 with TRBJ1-1; 7 nucleotides line up with TRBD1. Germline loops: CDR1 SGHTA, CDR2 FQGNSA. CDR3 length equals 18 residues. J lost 5 bases, V lost 5 bases, and 20 bases had no gene match. Written as DNA, the CDR3 is TGTGCCAGCAGCCCCCCCGGGGCAGGGGGACTCCCGGGAACTGAAGCTTTCTTT. Translating gives CASSPPGAGGLPGTEAFF.

This clonotype was detected only a few times. This chain connects TRBV6-5 to TRBJ2-1; D unresolved. The V and J ends lost 0 bases and 4 bases respectively, with 7 bases between them. CDR1 is MNHEY and CDR2 is SVGAGI in the germline V gene. The CDR3 sequence is 14 residues long. The CDR3 reads CASSYSRQYNEQFF. In nucleotides, the CDR3 is TGTGCCAGCAGTTACTCTCGGCAGTACAATGAGCAGTTCTTC.

This clonotype was seen only a few times. V is TRBV4-1 and J is TRBJ2-1; D is undetermined. This CDR3 spans 15 amino acids. The germline CDR1 and CDR2 sequences are MGHRA and YSYEKL. Between the trimmed V and J ends, which lost 1 base and 6 bases, there was a span of 13 bases. CDR3: CASSQGPIRSNEQFF. As DNA, the CDR3 is TGCGCCAGCAGCCAAGGTCCTATTCGTAGCAATGAGCAGTTCTTC.